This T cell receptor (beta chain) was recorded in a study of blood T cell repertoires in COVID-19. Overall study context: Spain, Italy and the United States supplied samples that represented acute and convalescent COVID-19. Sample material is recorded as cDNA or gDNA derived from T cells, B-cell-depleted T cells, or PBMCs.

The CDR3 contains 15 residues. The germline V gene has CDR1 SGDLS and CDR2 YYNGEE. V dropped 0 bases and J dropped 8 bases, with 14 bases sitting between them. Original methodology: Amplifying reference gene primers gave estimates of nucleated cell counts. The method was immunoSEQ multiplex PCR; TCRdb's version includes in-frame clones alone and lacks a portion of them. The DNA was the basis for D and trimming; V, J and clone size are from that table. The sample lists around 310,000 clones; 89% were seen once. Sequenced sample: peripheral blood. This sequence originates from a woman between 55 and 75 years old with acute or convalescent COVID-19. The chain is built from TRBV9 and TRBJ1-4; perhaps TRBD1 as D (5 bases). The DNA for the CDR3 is TGTGCCAGCAGCGTAGCATGGGGCTTAGGCGAAAAACTGTTTTTT. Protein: CASSVAWGLGEKLFF. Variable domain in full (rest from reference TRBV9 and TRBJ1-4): DSGVTQTPKHLITATGQRVTLRCSPRSGDLSVYWYQQSLDQGLQFLIQYYNGEERAKGNILERFSAQQFPDLHSELNLSSLELGDSALYFCASSVAWGLGEKLFFGSGTQLSVL.